Listed below are T cell receptor beta chains from one sample, sequenced in a study of persistence of HIV-infected CD4 T cells. The repertoire was sequenced with immunoSEQ multiplex PCR; TCRdb's copy has only in-frame clones and lacks some. This table has 40,000 to 45,000 clones, approximately 93% appearing once. No antigen has been identified for these receptors. Material: CD4+ T cells sorted from PBMCs after approximately 20-hour stimulation, obtained from a patient who received antiretroviral therapy. The receptors stem from an adult man with HIV who was CMV-seropositive. Each CDR3 is given with its conserved first and last residue. D genes are given only for firm matches. Rows may omit the clone size; those that give it use once, few, many or a size class.

>.|TRBJ2-3|TRBD2|TRBV7-2
TGTGCCAGCAGCTTAGAGGGTAGCGGGGGTGGAGATACGCAGTATTTT
CASSLEGSGGGDTQYF
>.|TRBJ2-4|TRBD1|TRBV2
TGTGCCAGCAGTGACCCGCCAGGGGGCGTTCGCATTCAGTACTTC
CASSDPPGGVRIQYF
>.|TRBJ2-7|TRBD2|TRBV7-8
TGTGCCAGCAGCTTAGTAAGCGGGGGGACCTCCTACGAGCAGTACTTC
CASSLVSGGTSYEQYF
>.|TRBJ2-7|TRBD2|TRBV5-1
TGCGCCAGCAGCTCCGATAGCGGGGGGCTCTACGAGCAGTACTTC
CASSSDSGGLYEQYF
>.|TRBJ1-1|.|TRBV7-3
TGTGCCAGCAGCCAGAACAGTAACACTGAAGCTTTCTTT
CASSQNSNTEAFF
>.|TRBJ2-7|TRBD1|TRBV4-1
TGCGCCAGCAGCCCTAACACGGGACAGGGGAACTACGAGCAGTACTTC
CASSPNTGQGNYEQYF
>once|TRBJ1-3|.|TRBV13
TGTGCCAGCAGCCCCCGACAGCTTCCAAACACCATATATTTT
CASSPRQLPNTIYF
>few|TRBJ1-4|.|TRBV29-1
TGCAGCGTTGAACGGGGGGGGGAAAAACTGTTTTTT
CSVERGGEKLFF
>.|TRBJ2-1|TRBD1|TRBV9
TGTGCCAGCAGCTACGGGACAGCTCTCCTGGGTGAGCAGTTCTTC
CASSYGTALLGEQFF
>.|TRBJ1-6|.|TRBV18
TGTGCCAGCTCACCTCGGGGAGATTCACCCCTCCACTTT
CASSPRGDSPLHF
>.|TRBJ2-1|.|TRBV19
TGTGCCAGTAGTCGAGCCGGGACCAACAATGAGCAGTTCTTC
CASSRAGTNNEQFF
>.|TRBJ1-2|TRBD1|TRBV2
TGTGCCAGCAGGGACAGGACAGGGGGCTATGGCTACACCTTC
CASRDRTGGYGYTF
>.|TRBJ2-3|TRBD1|TRBV6-5
TGTGCCAGCAGTTACGTGAGGGGGCGAGGGGATACGCAGTATTTT
CASSYVRGRGDTQYF
>.|TRBJ2-3|.|TRBV7-3
TGTGCCAGCAGACAAGGACAGAGCACAGATACGCAGTATTTT
CASRQGQSTDTQYF
>.|TRBJ2-4|TRBD1|TRBV2
TGTGCCAGCAGTGAGGACAGGACACAAAACATTCAGTACTTC
CASSEDRTQNIQYF
>.|TRBJ2-3|.|TRBV14
TGTGCCAGCAGCCAACGGATTCTGGGGGGCGGAGATACGCAGTATTTT
CASSQRILGGGDTQYF
>.|TRBJ2-2|TRBD1|TRBV9
TGTGCCAGCAGTTTTGGGACAGGGAACACCGGGGAGCTGTTTTTT
CASSFGTGNTGELFF
>.|TRBJ2-2|.|TRBV3-1/TRBV3-2
TGTGCCAGCAGCCCTGCGAATACGAACACCGGGGAGCTGTTTTTT
CASSPANTNTGELFF
>.|TRBJ1-1|.|TRBV28
TGTGCCAGCAGTGGCGACAGAGAAGCTTTCTTT
CASSGDREAFF
>.|TRBJ1-2|.|TRBV19
TGTGCCAGTAGTATAGATCGGTATGGCTACACCTTC
CASSIDRYGYTF
>.|TRBJ2-7|TRBD1|TRBV10-3
TGTGCCATCAGTGCCCGACAGGGAGACTACGAGCAGTACTTC
CAISARQGDYEQYF
>once|TRBJ2-3|.|TRBV10-3
TGTGCCATCAGTGAGTCTTCCGGGACGAAGGGGAGCGCAGATACGCAGTATTTT
CAISESSGTKGSADTQYF
>.|TRBJ2-5|TRBD1|TRBV28
TGTGCCAGCAGTGCCGGGACAGGGGCTTTTGAGACCCAGTACTTC
CASSAGTGAFETQYF
>.|TRBJ1-2|.|TRBV27
TGTGCCAGCAGTATGAACAGGGCCCAAAGAAACGGCTACACCTTC
CASSMNRAQRNGYTF
>.|TRBJ2-6|.|TRBV5-1
TGCGCCAGCAGCGGGGGAGTAGTGTCTGGGGCCAACGTCCTGACTTTC
CASSGGVVSGANVLTF
>.|TRBJ2-7|TRBD2|TRBV5-5
TGTGCCAGCAGTACCCTAGCGGTCGAGCTTCAGTACTTC
CASSTLAVELQYF
>.|TRBJ1-3|.|TRBV30
TGTGCCTGGGCGAGCAAGGGGTCTGGAAACACCATATATTTT
CAWASKGSGNTIYF
>.|TRBJ2-7|.|TRBV2
TGTGCCAGCACCCTACGTTCGGTAGGGGCCTACGAGCAGTACTTC
CASTLRSVGAYEQYF
>.|TRBJ1-6|.|TRBV5-5
TGTGCCAGCAGCTTGGAGCAGGGGATAAATTCACCCCTCCACTTT
CASSLEQGINSPLHF
>.|TRBJ2-7|.|TRBV28
TGTGCCAGCAGTTCGCCGTCCGAGCAGTACTTC
CASSSPSEQYF
>.|TRBJ1-1|.|TRBV10-3
TGTGCCACCAGGACAGTAACGAACACTGAAGCTTTCTTT
CATRTVTNTEAFF
>.|TRBJ1-6|.|TRBV7-3
TGTGCCAGCAGCTTAACCCCGAAGTATGGGCATTCACCCCTCCACTTT
CASSLTPKYGHSPLHF
>.|TRBJ1-3|TRBD1|TRBV10-3
TGTGCCATCAGTGGACAGGGAGCTGGAAACACCATATATTTT
CAISGQGAGNTIYF
>.|TRBJ1-1|.|TRBV12-3/TRBV12-4
TGTGCCAGCAGTAGACGGGTAAACACTGAAGCTTTCTTT
CASSRRVNTEAFF
>once|TRBJ1-5|.|TRBV6-6
TGTGCCAGCAGTTACGACACAGGGAATAGCAATCAGCCCCAGCATTTT
CASSYDTGNSNQPQHF
>.|TRBJ2-4|.|TRBV10-1
TGCGCCAGCAGTAATGGAGGGAACAAAAACATTCAGTACTTC
CASSNGGNKNIQYF
>.|TRBJ1-1|TRBD1|TRBV28
TGTGCCCACCGGGACAGGGGGCCCGCCACTGAAGCTTTCTTT
CAHRDRGPATEAFF
>.|TRBJ2-7|TRBD1|TRBV2
TGTGCCAGCACTTGGACAGGGAACGAGCAGTACTTC
CASTWTGNEQYF
>.|TRBJ1-4|.|TRBV2
TGTGCCAGCAGTGACAGTGCAACTAATGAAAAACTGTTTTTT
CASSDSATNEKLFF
>.|TRBJ2-3|TRBD2|TRBV9
TGTGCCAGCAGCGTAGGAAGACTAGCGGGGGCAACCACAGATACGCAGTATTTT
CASSVGRLAGATTDTQYF
>.|TRBJ2-7|.|TRBV20-1
TGCAGTGCTAGAGGCCCCTACGAGCAGTACTTC
CSARGPYEQYF
>.|TRBJ2-3|TRBD1|TRBV29-1
TGCAGCGTTCACGGGACAGGGAGCACAGATACGCAGTATTTT
CSVHGTGSTDTQYF
>.|TRBJ1-3|TRBD1|TRBV10-2
TGCGCCAGCCATACAGGGGTGCCTGGAAACACCATATATTTT
CASHTGVPGNTIYF
>.|TRBJ2-3|.|TRBV15
TGTGCCACCAGCAGAGGACCGGGTAGCACAGATACGCAGTATTTT
CATSRGPGSTDTQYF
>.|TRBJ2-7|.|TRBV7-3
TGTGCCAGCAGCGTAAACGGGGGCAGCTACGAGCAGTACTTC
CASSVNGGSYEQYF
>.|TRBJ2-1|TRBD2|TRBV5-4
TGTGCCAGCAGTTCCGGGACTAGCCGATACAATGAGCAGTTCTTC
CASSSGTSRYNEQFF
>.|TRBJ1-5|.|TRBV19
TGTGCCAGTAGTAAAAGGACGGATAGCAATCAGCCCCAGCATTTT
CASSKRTDSNQPQHF
>.|TRBJ2-7|TRBD1|TRBV5-1
TGCGCCAGCAGCTTGGGACAGGGGAGATCCTACGAGCAGTACTTC
CASSLGQGRSYEQYF
>.|TRBJ2-1|TRBD2|TRBV19
TGTGCCAGTAGTAGCGGGGGGGCCTACAATGAGCAGTTCTTC
CASSSGGAYNEQFF
>.|TRBJ2-1|TRBD2|TRBV19
TGTGCCAGTAGTATACCCCGAGGGAGGGGCCCCTACAATGAGCAGTTCTTC
CASSIPRGRGPYNEQFF
>.|TRBJ1-4|.|TRBV2
TGTGCCAGCAGTGAAAAGCTCAAGATGTTTTTT
CASSEKLKMFF
>.|TRBJ1-2|.|TRBV3-1/TRBV3-2
TGTGCCAGCAGCCAAGAATGGGGGGACGGCTACACCTTC
CASSQEWGDGYTF